Sequencing of this T cell receptor beta chain was carried out in a study of CD8+CD57+ T cells in acquired aplastic anemia. Overall study: Each DNA sample taken from sorted CD4+ and CD8+ cells came to roughly 3.5 ug on average. The study's findings and limits: The same twenty-nine CD8+ CDR3 sequences occurred in patients and in controls. Statistical testing detected no significant gap in CD8+ Simpson's diversity between patients and controls.

V lost 7 bases, J lost 4 bases, and 13 bases lay in between. The CDR3 sequence is 13 residues long. The germline gives CDR1 SQVTM, CDR2 ANQGSEA. The use of genomic DNA as template underpinned the TCR beta VDJ and CDR3 profiling. TCRdb used MiXCR to reprocess the reads, holding one entry per CDR3 protein. This table holds under 350,000 distinct CDR3 sequences, roughly half found once. This clonotype occurred many times. Its target is not known. The chain has TRBV29-1 and TRBJ2-2; D is unclear. This receptor was identified in a human donor with severe aplastic anemia or a healthy control (not recorded which). The sequenced sample consisted of sorted CD4+, CD8+, or CD8+CD57+ T cells (not recorded which) from PBMCs. The CDR3 spells CSGTWVGTGELFF. In nucleotides, the CDR3 is TGCAGCGGGACGTGGGTGGGCACCGGGGAGCTGTTTTTT.